This T cell receptor (beta chain) emerged from a study of radiotherapy plus CTLA-4 blockade in lung cancer. Study outcomes and limitations: Early clonal dynamics of blood T cells, together with interferon-beta, were reported as the best response predictor. Once radiotherapy plus ipilimumab had been given, TCR clones derived from tumor expanded in blood.

The germline CDR1 and CDR2 sequences are SGHRS and YFSETQ. The germline V and J ends were trimmed by 1 base and 2 bases, with 9 bases remaining between them. The CDR3 has 14 amino acids. Of note for this clone: Its antigen remains unidentified.

Generated by immunoSEQ multiplex PCR, the TCRdb table keeps only in-frame clones and is missing some. The sample lists about 24,000 clones, 71% occurring once. The receptor's source is a human donor with non-small cell lung cancer whose response to radiotherapy plus ipilimumab could not be evaluated. This sample comprised peripheral blood, obtained from a patient treated with radiotherapy plus ipilimumab. This chain connects TRBV5-1 to TRBJ2-5; D call uncertain. CDR3 nucleotides: TGCGCCAGCAGCTTGCCCCCTAATCAAGAGACCCAGTACTTC. Encoded protein: CASSLPPNQETQYF.